This T cell receptor (beta chain) was profiled in a study of blood T cell repertoires in COVID-19. Trimming removed 2 bases from V and 3 bases from J, with 12 bases in between. CDR1 SQVTM and CDR2 ANQGSEA come from the germline V gene. The CDR3 sequence is 14 residues long. Only in-frame clones appear in the TCRdb table, and some are missing; sequencing was by immunoSEQ multiplex PCR. Of about 41,000 clones listed, roughly nine tenths are singletons. Sequencing was done on a sample of peripheral blood. This clonotype was obtained from a man aged 60-69 years with acute or convalescent COVID-19. The V call is TRBV29-1, the J call TRBJ2-3; a weak D match, TRBD1 (6 bases). This chain's CDR3 is CSVENRDHTDTQYF. In nucleotides, the CDR3 is TGCAGCGTTGAAAACAGGGATCATACAGATACGCAGTATTTT.